Each of the 24 T cell receptor beta chains below was sequenced from the same sample in a study of T cells in Graves' hyperthyroidism and ophthalmopathy. The TCR beta CDR3 regions underwent amplification using RNA transcripts as the source. The TCR CDR3 was amplified in a first-round RT-PCR using the HTBI primer set. TCRdb passed the multiplex PCR reads through MiXCR, listing each CDR3 protein once. Of approximately 400,000 distinct CDR3 sequences listed, roughly 13% were seen once; the top ten hold around 27%. The source material was blood. All receptors derive from a middle-aged man with Graves' ophthalmopathy.

This clonotype came up many times. The V call is TRBV7-2, the J call TRBJ2-7; 7 bases line up with TRBD2. The germline V gene encodes CDR1 SGHTA and CDR2 FQGNSA. The trim removed 1 base at V and 6 bases at J, leaving 6 bases unmatched. The CDR3 is 14 amino acids. CDR3 DNA sequence: TGTGCCAGCAGCTTAGTTGCGGGAGCTGGCGAGCAGTACTTC. This gives the protein CASSLVAGAGEQYF.

The chain recombines TRBV27 with TRBJ1-5, with TRBD1 matching over 10 bases. With V trimmed by 10 bases and J by 3 bases, 9 bases remained unmatched. Germline V CDR1 and CDR2: MNHEY, SMNVEV (reference sequence). The CDR3 length is 15 residues. CDR3 in DNA: TGTGCCACCCGGGGGACAGGGGACTTCAATCAGCCCCAGCATTTT. Translated: CATRGTGDFNQPQHF.

This clonotype was counted at least ten times. V and J are TRBV28 and TRBJ2-1, with 7 bases matching TRBD2. The CDR3 covers 15 residues. Germline lookup yields CDR1 MDHEN and CDR2 SYDVKM. The J segment lost 6 bases and the V segment lost 4 bases, leaving 9 bases of the junction unmatched. CDR3 amino acids: CASSSSASGVNEQFF. The CDR3 coding sequence is TGTGCCAGCAGTTCGTCTGCTAGCGGAGTCAATGAGCAGTTCTTC.

This clonotype was found many times. This chain joins TRBV2 and TRBJ1-5; no clear D. Germline CDR1 and CDR2: SNHLY and FYNNEI. The CDR3 covers 15 residues. Trimming shortened V by 7 bases and J by 0 bases, and 13 bases separated the two germline ends. The CDR3 spells CASKIESNSNQPQHF. CDR3 coding DNA: TGTGCCAGCAAAATCGAGAGCAATAGCAATCAGCCCCAGCATTTT.

This clonotype occurred a few times. J is TRBJ2-7 and V is TRBV18; 8 bases map to TRBD2. The germline CDR1 and CDR2 sequences are KGHSH and LQKENI. This CDR3 region has 17 residues. Germline trimming cut 4 bases from V and 3 bases from J; bases unmatched to any gene: 14. The CDR3 reads CASSLTRQRTSIYEQYF. CDR3 bases: TGTGCCAGCTCACTAACCCGGCAGCGGACTAGCATCTACGAGCAGTACTTC. Supplemented by reference TRBV18 and TRBJ2-7, the full variable domain reads NAGVMQNPRHLVRRRGQEARLRCSPMKGHSHVYWYRQLPEEGLKFMVYLQKENIIDESGMPKERFSAEFPKEGPSILRIQQVVRGDSAAYFCASSLTRQRTSIYEQYFGPGTRLTVT.

This clonotype was observed many times. V is TRBV12-3 or TRBV12-4 and J is TRBJ2-3, with D uncertain. Trimming shortened V by 5 bases and J by 7 bases, and 10 bases separated the two germline ends. The CDR3 extends over 12 amino acids. The CDR3 DNA follows: TGTGCCAGCAGTGCCCCTGCTTATACGCAGTATTTT. It encodes CASSAPAYTQYF.

As for this clonotype: A much larger clone lies a single base off, so this may be a read error. The V and J genes are TRBV27 and TRBJ1-2; D is uncertain. This CDR3 contains 13 residues. The germline V gene encodes CDR1 MNHEY and CDR2 SMNVEV (reference sequence). The CDR3 sequence: CTSSFSVDYGYTF. CDR3 coding DNA: TGTACCAGCAGTTTTTCGGTCGACTATGGCTACACCTTC.

The chain uses TRBV27 and TRBJ2-7, with TRBD1 matching 7 bases. The CDR3 contains 14 residues. The germline V gene encodes CDR1 MNHEY and CDR2 SMNVEV (reference sequence). The V gene end was trimmed by 5 bases and the J gene end by 2 bases; junction bases not matched to a gene: 6. The CDR3 sequence is CASSLWDRAYEQYF. CDR3 nucleotides: TGTGCCAGCAGTCTCTGGGACAGAGCCTACGAGCAGTACTTC.

This clonotype turned up a few times. The chain combines TRBV28 with TRBJ2-7, with 9 positions matching TRBD2. J lost 0 bases, V lost 8 bases, and 5 bases had no gene match. CDR3 length: 14 residues. Germline CDR1 MDHEN, CDR2 SYDVKM. The CDR3 DNA is TGTGCCAGCCAGACTAGCGGCAGCTCCTACGAGCAGTACTTC. Translated: CASQTSGSSYEQYF. The whole variable domain, filled in from reference TRBV28 and TRBJ2-7, reads DVKVTQSSRYLVKRTGEKVFLECVQDMDHENMFWYRQDPGLGLRLIYFSYDVKMKEKGDIPEGYSVSREKKERFSLILESASTNQTSMYLCASQTSGSSYEQYFGPGTRLTVT.

This clonotype was recorded many times. V gene TRBV30 combines with J gene TRBJ2-1; tentatively, D is TRBD2 (7 bases). Per the germline V gene, CDR1 is GTSNPN and CDR2 is SVGIG (reference sequence). Trimming removed 4 bases from V and 4 bases from J, with 14 bases in between. CDR3 length: 14 residues. The CDR3 bases are TGTGCCTGGATGGAGGGGGGGCCTTACAATGAGCAGTTCTTC. Amino acids: CAWMEGGPYNEQFF.

V is TRBV15 and J is TRBJ2-5; D is unclear. Trimming cost V 1 base and J 1 base, with 7 bases left between them. Germline V CDR1 and CDR2: LNHNV, YYDKDF (reference sequence). The length of the CDR3 is 14 residues. CDR3 residues: CATSRGSTQETQYF. As DNA, the CDR3 is TGTGCCACCAGCAGAGGCTCGACCCAAGAGACCCAGTACTTC.

This clonotype was seen repeatedly, ten times or more. The gene calls are TRBV29-1 and TRBJ2-3; 8 bases line up with TRBD2. CDR1 SQVTM and CDR2 ANQGSEA come from the germline V gene. The CDR3 spans 15 residues. Trimming took 4 bases from V and 0 from J; bases not matched to a gene: 6. CDR3 sequence: CSVVLPSGSTDTQYF. The DNA of the CDR3 is TGCAGCGTTGTCTTGCCTAGCGGGAGCACAGATACGCAGTATTTT.

This clonotype was picked up many times. The CDR3 DNA reads TGTGCCAGCAGCGTGGGCAGGGGACCTGAAAAACTGTTTTTT. Its translation is CASSVGRGPEKLFF. J is TRBJ1-4 and V is TRBV11-1; the D gene is possibly TRBD1 (6 bases). V was trimmed by 5 bases and J by 7 bases, leaving 14 bases between them. The CDR3 contains 14 residues. Germline CDR1 is SGHAT and CDR2 is FQDESV (reference sequence).

This clonotype turned up a few times. The chain uses TRBV14 and TRBJ2-1, with 7 bases matching TRBD1. Looked up from germline, CDR1 is SGHDN and CDR2 is FVKESK. V trimming: 3 bases; J trimming: 8 bases; junction bases outside the gene matches: 16. The CDR3 covers 17 residues. The CDR3 DNA follows: TGTGCCAGCAGCCACCGCCAGGGGGTCCTATTGTTCGATGAGCAGTTCTTC. This gives the protein CASSHRQGVLLFDEQFF.

The chain uses TRBV19 and TRBJ2-3; a weak D match, TRBD2 (5 bases). Germline-derived CDR1 and CDR2 are LNHDA and SQIVND (reference sequence). This CDR3 comprises 16 residues. Trimming removed 0 bases at V and 0 bases at J, with 10 bases between. CDR3: CASSIEVTTSTDTQYF. As DNA, the CDR3 is TGTGCCAGTAGTATAGAAGTGACTACCAGCACAGATACGCAGTATTTT.

In this sample, this clonotype turned up a few times. As DNA, the CDR3 is TGTGCCTGGCGGGGCCAGTCCTACAATGAGCAGTTCTTC. Translating it yields CAWRGQSYNEQFF. The chain is built from TRBV30 and TRBJ2-1; perhaps D is TRBD1 or TRBD2 (5 bases each). The V and J ends lost 5 bases and 1 base respectively, with 9 bases between them. The CDR3 has 13 amino acids. CDR1 and CDR2 from the germline V gene are GTSNPN and SVGIG (reference sequence).

This clonotype appeared a few times. The gene calls are TRBV7-6 and TRBJ1-3; D not certain. CDR1 and CDR2 (germline): SGHVS, FNYEAQ. This CDR3 contains 16 residues. V dropped 1 base and J dropped 4 bases, with 14 bases sitting between them. This CDR3 is CASSLVWNDKGNTIYF. The CDR3 region has the DNA TGTGCCAGCAGCTTAGTTTGGAATGACAAAGGAAACACCATATATTTT.

V usage is TRBV29-1 and J usage is TRBJ2-1; 9 bases line up with TRBD2. Germline CDR1 and CDR2: SQVTM and ANQGSEA. The V gene end was trimmed by 4 bases and the J gene end by 8 bases; junction bases not matched to a gene: 6. The CDR3 runs to 13 residues. In DNA, the CDR3 is TGCAGCGTTGGGACTAGCGCTAGTTATGAGCAGTTCTTC. Amino acids: CSVGTSASYEQFF.

On this clonotype itself: A much larger clone differs from this one at a single base, so this may be a read error. J is TRBJ1-2 and V is TRBV30; no clear D gene. Germline CDR1 GTSNPN, CDR2 SVGIG (reference sequence). The CDR3 has 13 amino acids. CDR3 amino acids: CAWSVLATYSYTF. As DNA, the CDR3 is TGTGCCTGGAGTGTACTAGCGACCTATAGCTACACCTTC.

This clonotype was seen repeatedly, ten times or more. V usage is TRBV28 and J usage is TRBJ2-1; 7 bases fit TRBD2. CDR3 length equals 15 residues. Germline CDR1 MDHEN, CDR2 SYDVKM. V lost 11 bases and J lost 0; bases outside the gene matches: 10. For the CDR3, the DNA is TGTGCCGGGCGCGGGGGAGCGGGCTCCTACAATGAGCAGTTCTTC. This codes for CAGRGGAGSYNEQFF.

In its sample, this clonotype was seen a few times. This chain links TRBV20-1 with TRBJ1-5; D may be TRBD1 (5 bases). V was pared by 0 bases and J by 9 bases, with 15 bases between. CDR3 size: 14 residues. The germline V gene has CDR1 DFQATT and CDR2 SNEGSKA (reference sequence). DNA for the CDR3: TGCAGTGCTAGAGAGGGGACGGTTTTTGGGCCCCAGCATTTT. Translating gives CSAREGTVFGPQHF.

This clonotype was seen ten or more times. The V and J genes are TRBV20-1 and TRBJ2-1; 7 bases align to TRBD2. Germline assignment: CDR1 DFQATT and CDR2 SNEGSKA (reference sequence). V gave up 0 bases and J gave up 2 bases; unmatched junction bases: 7. This CDR3 has 16 residues. This chain's CDR3 is CSARDHPSGTYNEQFF. The CDR3 bases are TGCAGTGCTAGAGATCACCCTAGCGGAACCTACAATGAGCAGTTCTTC.

Points on this clonotype: One end of the junction is discordant with germline, which a read error may explain. J is TRBJ2-2 and V is TRBV28; 8 bases are a match to TRBD1. The germline gives CDR1 MDHEN, CDR2 SYDVKM. CDR3 length: 14 residues. The CDR3 here is CASSFQGAVGELFF. CDR3 nucleotide sequence: TGTGCCAGTAGTTTCCAGGGGGCGGTCGGGGAGCTGTTTTTT.

The table lists this clonotype with many counts. The chain uses TRBV28 and TRBJ1-1, with unresolved D. From germline, CDR1 is MDHEN and CDR2 SYDVKM. The V end was cut by 2 bases, the J end by 8 bases, with 15 bases between. The CDR3 consists of 14 residues. CDR3 loop: CASSLGANTVEAFF. CDR3 coding DNA: TGTGCCAGCAGTTTAGGAGCGAACACTGTGGAAGCTTTCTTT.